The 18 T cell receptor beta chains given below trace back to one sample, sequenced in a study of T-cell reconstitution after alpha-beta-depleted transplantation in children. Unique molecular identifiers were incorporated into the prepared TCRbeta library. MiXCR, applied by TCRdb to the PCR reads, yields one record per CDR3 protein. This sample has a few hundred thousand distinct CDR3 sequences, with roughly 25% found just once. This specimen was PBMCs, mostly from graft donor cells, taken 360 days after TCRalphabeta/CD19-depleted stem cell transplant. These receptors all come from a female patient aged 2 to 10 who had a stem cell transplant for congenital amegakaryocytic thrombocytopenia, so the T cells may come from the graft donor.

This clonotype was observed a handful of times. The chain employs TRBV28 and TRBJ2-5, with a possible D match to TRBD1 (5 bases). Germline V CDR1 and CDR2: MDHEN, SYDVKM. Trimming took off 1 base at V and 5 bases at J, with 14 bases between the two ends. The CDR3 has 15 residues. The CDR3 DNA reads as TGTGCCAGCAGTTTATTAGAAGCAGGGCGGGAGACCCAGTACTTC. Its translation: CASSLLEAGRETQYF.

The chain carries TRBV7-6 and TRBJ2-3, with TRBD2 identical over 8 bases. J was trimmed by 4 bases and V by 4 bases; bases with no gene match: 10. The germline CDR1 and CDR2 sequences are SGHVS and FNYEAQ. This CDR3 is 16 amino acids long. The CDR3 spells CASSSGASGGADTQYF. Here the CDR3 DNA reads TGTGCCAGCAGCTCCGGAGCCAGCGGGGGTGCAGATACGCAGTATTTT.

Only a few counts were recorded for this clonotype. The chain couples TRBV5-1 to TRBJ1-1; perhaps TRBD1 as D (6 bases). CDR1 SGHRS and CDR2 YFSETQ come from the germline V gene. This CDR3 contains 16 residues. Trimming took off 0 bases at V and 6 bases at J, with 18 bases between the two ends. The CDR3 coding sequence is TGCGCCAGCAGCTTGGGGGGTTCAGGACAGACAGCTGAAGCTTTCTTT. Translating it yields CASSLGGSGQTAEAFF.

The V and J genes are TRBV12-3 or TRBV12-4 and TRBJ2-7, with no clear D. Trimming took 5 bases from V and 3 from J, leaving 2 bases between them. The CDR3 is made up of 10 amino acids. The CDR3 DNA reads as TGTGCCAGCAGTATCTACGAGCAGTACTTC. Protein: CASSIYEQYF.

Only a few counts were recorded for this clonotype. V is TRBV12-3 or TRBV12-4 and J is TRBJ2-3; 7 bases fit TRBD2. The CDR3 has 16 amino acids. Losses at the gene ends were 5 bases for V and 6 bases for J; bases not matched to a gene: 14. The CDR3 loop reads CASSPRGEGLGDTQYF. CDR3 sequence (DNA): TGTGCCAGCAGTCCCCGGGGGGAGGGCCTGGGGGATACGCAGTATTTT.

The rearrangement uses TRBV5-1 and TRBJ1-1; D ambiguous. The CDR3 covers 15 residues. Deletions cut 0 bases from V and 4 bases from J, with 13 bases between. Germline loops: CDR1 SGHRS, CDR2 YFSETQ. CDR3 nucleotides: TGCGCCAGCAGCTTGGAGTCGTGGTTGGGCACTGAAGCTTTCTTT. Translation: CASSLESWLGTEAFF.

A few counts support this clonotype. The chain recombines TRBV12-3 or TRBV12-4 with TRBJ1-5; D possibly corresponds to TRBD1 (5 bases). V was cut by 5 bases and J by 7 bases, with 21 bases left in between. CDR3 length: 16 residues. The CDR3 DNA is TGTGCCAGCAGTCTTCATACCGGGACCTTAGGGCAGCCCCAGCATTTT. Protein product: CASSLHTGTLGQPQHF.

The CDR3 DNA sequence: TGTGCCAGCAGTAAACTACTTACAGAGCAAGAGACCCAGTACTTC. It yields the protein CASSKLLTEQETQYF. The rearrangement uses TRBV28 and TRBJ2-5, with D uncertain. This CDR3 region has 15 residues. V was shortened by 5 bases and J by 2 bases, with 15 bases between the two germline ends. Germline CDR1 reads MDHEN; CDR2 reads SYDVKM.

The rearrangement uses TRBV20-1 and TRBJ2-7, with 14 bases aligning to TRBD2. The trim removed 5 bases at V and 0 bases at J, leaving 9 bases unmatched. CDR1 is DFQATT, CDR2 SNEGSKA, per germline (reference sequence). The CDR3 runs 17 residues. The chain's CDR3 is CSAPRTGTSGGSYEQYF. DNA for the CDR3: TGCAGTGCTCCTCGAACCGGGACTAGCGGGGGCTCCTACGAGCAGTACTTC.

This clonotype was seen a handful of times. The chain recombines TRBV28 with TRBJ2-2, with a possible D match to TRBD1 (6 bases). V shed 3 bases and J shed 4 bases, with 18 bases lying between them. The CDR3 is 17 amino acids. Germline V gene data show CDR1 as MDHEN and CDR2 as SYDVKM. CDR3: CASSLFRAGAGTGELFF. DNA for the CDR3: TGTGCCAGCAGTTTGTTCCGGGCAGGGGCAGGCACCGGGGAGCTGTTTTTT.

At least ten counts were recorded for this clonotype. CDR3 sequence (DNA): TGCAGCGTTGAAAGAGACTATGGCTACACCTTC. It encodes CSVERDYGYTF. V is TRBV29-1 and J is TRBJ1-2, with D uncertain. Per germline, CDR1 SQVTM and CDR2 ANQGSEA. The CDR3 covers 11 residues. V shed 2 bases and J shed 3 bases, with 4 bases lying between them.

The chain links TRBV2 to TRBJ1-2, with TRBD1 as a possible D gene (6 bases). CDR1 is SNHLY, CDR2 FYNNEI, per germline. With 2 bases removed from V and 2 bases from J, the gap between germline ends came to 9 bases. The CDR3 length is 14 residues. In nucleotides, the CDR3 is TGTGCCAGCAGTGAACGGCAGGGGAACTATGGCTACACCTTC. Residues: CASSERQGNYGYTF.

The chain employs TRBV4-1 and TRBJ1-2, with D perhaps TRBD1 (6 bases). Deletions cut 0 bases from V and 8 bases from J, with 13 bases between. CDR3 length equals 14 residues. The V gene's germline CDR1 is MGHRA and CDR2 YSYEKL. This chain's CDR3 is CASSQDPGGSGYTF. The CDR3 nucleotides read TGCGCCAGCAGCCAAGACCCGGGGGGCAGCGGCTACACCTTC.

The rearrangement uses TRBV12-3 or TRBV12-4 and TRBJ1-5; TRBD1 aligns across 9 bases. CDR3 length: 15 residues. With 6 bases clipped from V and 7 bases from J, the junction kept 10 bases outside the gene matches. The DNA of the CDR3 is TGTGCCAGCAGCGTCACAGGGGGCGCATGGCAGCCCCAGCATTTT. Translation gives CASSVTGGAWQPQHF.

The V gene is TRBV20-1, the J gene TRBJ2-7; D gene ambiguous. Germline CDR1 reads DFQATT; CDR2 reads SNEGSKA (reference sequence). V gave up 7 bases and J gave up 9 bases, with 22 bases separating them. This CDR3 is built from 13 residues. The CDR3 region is CSGAGPQVIRQYF. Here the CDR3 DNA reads TGCAGTGGGGCCGGACCCCAAGTCATACGGCAGTACTTC.

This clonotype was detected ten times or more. The CDR3 DNA follows: TGCGCCAGCAGCCCACGGCGTGCGGCGAACACTGAAGCTTTCTTT. It yields the protein CASSPRRAANTEAFF. V is TRBV4-1 and J is TRBJ1-1; D not resolved. The germline V gene encodes CDR1 MGHRA and CDR2 YSYEKL. The CDR3 loop spans 15 amino acids. V was shortened by 4 bases and J by 1 base, with 13 bases between the two germline ends.

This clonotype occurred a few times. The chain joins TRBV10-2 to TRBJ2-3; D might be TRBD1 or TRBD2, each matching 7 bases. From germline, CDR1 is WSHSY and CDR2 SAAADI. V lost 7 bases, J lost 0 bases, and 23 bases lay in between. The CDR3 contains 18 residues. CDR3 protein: CASIRGLYTSASTDTQYF. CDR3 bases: TGCGCCAGCATTAGGGGGCTGTATACTAGCGCTAGCACAGATACGCAGTATTTT.

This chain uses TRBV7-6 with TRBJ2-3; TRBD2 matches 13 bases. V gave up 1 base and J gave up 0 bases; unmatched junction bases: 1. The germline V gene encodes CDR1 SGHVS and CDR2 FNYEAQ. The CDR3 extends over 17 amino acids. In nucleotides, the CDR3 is TGTGCCAGCAGCTTAGGGGGACTAGCGGGAAGCACAGATACGCAGTATTTT. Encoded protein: CASSLGGLAGSTDTQYF.